This TCR beta chain emerged from a study of T cell repertoires in cytomegalovirus infection. Across the whole study: Epitope selection comprised recently identified HLA-C-restricted CMV epitopes and well-studied HLA-B-restricted CMV epitopes. CMV infection plus the matching HLA type was flagged by public TCR beta signatures. Study-level points and caveats: HLA-C-restricted CMV clonotypes gave the most frequent clonotype in two of eight donors.

Concerning this clonotype: Its antigen is as yet unknown.

A single record per CDR3 protein comes from TCRdb applying MiXCR to the reads. This table holds roughly 990,000 distinct CDR3 sequences, approximately 30% found once. This material consisted of cultured CD8+ T cells from PBMCs, taken from culture after CMV antigen stimulation. This sequence was found in a human donor in good health (CMV status not recorded). Some clones in this sample may be carry-over from other donors' samples.

The CDR3 DNA follows: TGTGCCAGCAGTTTATTCTACGGGGTAGACAATGAGCAGTTCTTC. Its translation is CASSLFYGVDNEQFF. V gene TRBV27 combines with J gene TRBJ2-1, with TRBD2 as a possible D gene (5 bases). V was pared by 1 base and J by 5 bases, with 12 bases between. This CDR3 contains 15 residues. Germline V gene sequence: CDR1 MNHEY, CDR2 SMNVEV (reference sequence).